The 23 T cell receptor beta chains listed next were all sequenced from one sample in a study of beta chain features in type 1 diabetes. Regarding the study as a whole: All four CD4+ subsets of Type 1 diabetes patients contained TCRB CDR3s that were moderately but significantly shorter.

Their cognate antigens are unknown. Sequencing targeted expressed TCRB transcripts, as all isolated RNA had been reverse transcribed. Clones were sequenced by immunoSEQ multiplex PCR, and TCRdb holds only the in-frame ones, with some missing. Among 130,000 or so clones, roughly 17% were seen once, and the ten largest hold roughly 2.6%. Sequenced sample: central memory CD4+ T cells from blood. These TCRs come from a man aged 18-30 years with type 1 diabetes.

This clone appeared a few times. This rearrangement joins TRBV25-1 to TRBJ2-5, with TRBD1 matching over 8 bases. Germline-derived CDR1 and CDR2 are MGHDK and SYGVNS. V was pared by 5 bases and J by 3 bases, with 8 bases of the junction left unmatched. CDR3 size: 15 residues. In DNA, the CDR3 is TGTGCCAGCAGTATCCTTGGACAGGGTGAAGAGACCCAGTACTTC. Translation gives CASSILGQGEETQYF.

The rearrangement joins TRBV11-2 to TRBJ2-3; 7 bases match TRBD1. The CDR3 is made up of 14 amino acids. Germline V CDR1 and CDR2: SGHAT, FQNNGV. The V and J ends lost 1 base and 4 bases, in that order; junction bases with no gene match: 2. CDR3 in DNA: TGTGCCAGCAGCTTAGTGGACAGGTCAGATACGCAGTATTTT. It codes for CASSLVDRSDTQYF.

This clone was counted a few times. This sequence joins TRBV30 and TRBJ1-2, with 9 bases fitting TRBD1. CDR1 is GTSNPN and CDR2 is SVGIG in the germline V gene (reference sequence). J lost 4 bases, V lost 5 bases, and 11 bases had no gene match. The CDR3 has 15 residues. CDR3 bases: TGTGCCTGGGAATACTTACAGGGGGCCGGCTATGGCTACACCTTC. Translating gives CAWEYLQGAGYGYTF.

The chain uses TRBV9 and TRBJ1-2; possibly TRBD1 for D (5 bases). V lost 2 bases to trimming and J lost 7 bases, with 12 bases between them. CDR1 SGDLS and CDR2 YYNGEE come from the germline V gene. The CDR3 length is 13 residues. As DNA, the CDR3 is TGTGCCAGCAGCGTTATGGGGGAGGGTGGCTACACCTTC. This gives the protein CASSVMGEGGYTF.

This clone was observed many times. CDR3 coding DNA: TGCAGCGCTGGACTAGCGGAGCGCTACGAGCAGTACTTC. This codes for CSAGLAERYEQYF. V usage is TRBV29-1 and J usage is TRBJ2-7; 10 bases are shared with TRBD2. CDR3 length: 13 residues. V trimming: 7 bases; J trimming: 3 bases; junction bases outside the gene matches: 6. Germline CDR1 is SQVTM and CDR2 is ANQGSEA.

This clone has just a few counts. The CDR3 loop is CASSQLAGEEFF. CDR3 in DNA: TGCGCCAGCAGCCAGCTAGCGGGAGAGGAGTTCTTC. This chain uses TRBV4-1 with TRBJ2-1; 10 nucleotides match TRBD2. Germline loops: CDR1 MGHRA, CDR2 YSYEKL. The CDR3 loop spans 12 amino acids. The V gene end was trimmed by 3 bases and the J gene end by 14 bases; junction bases not matched to a gene: 4.

This clone was observed a single time. V gene TRBV18 combines with J gene TRBJ2-2; the D gene is possibly TRBD2 (5 bases). The CDR3 is 14 amino acids. The germline CDR1 and CDR2 sequences are KGHSH and LQKENI. V lost 1 base, J lost 7 bases, and 10 bases lay in between. CDR3: CASSPLSADGELFF. CDR3 DNA sequence: TGTGCCAGCTCACCACTTTCAGCGGACGGGGAGCTGTTTTTT.

This clone was detected only a few times. This sample includes further DNA sequences coding for the same CDR3. The CDR3 DNA reads TGTGCCAGCAGCCCTGCCTACGAGCAGTACTTC. Protein product: CASSPAYEQYF. V usage is TRBV7-2 and J usage is TRBJ2-7, with D hard to call. Trimming took off 5 bases at V and 2 bases at J, with 4 bases between the two ends. CDR1 SGHTA and CDR2 FQGNSA come from the germline V gene. This CDR3 has 11 amino acids.

This clone has a handful of counts. The chain has TRBV7-3 and TRBJ1-1, with unresolved D. Germline-derived CDR1 and CDR2 are SGHTA and FQGTGA. Trimming removed 5 bases at V and 10 bases at J, with 17 bases between. The CDR3 loop spans 13 amino acids. DNA of the CDR3: TGTGCCAGCAGCCCGAGAAGGAGGGCTGGAGCTTTCTTT. This translates into CASSPRRRAGAFF.

This clone was counted between two and nine times. The rearrangement links TRBV7-9 to TRBJ2-7; the D gene is possibly TRBD2 (6 bases). Germline values: CDR1 SEHNR, CDR2 FQNEAQ (reference sequence). Between the trimmed V and J ends, which lost 4 bases and 0 bases, there was a span of 13 bases. The CDR3 is made up of 15 amino acids. The CDR3 loop is CASSSLASSSYEQYF. The CDR3 DNA reads TGTGCCAGCAGCTCCCTAGCGTCTAGCTCCTACGAGCAGTACTTC.

This clone was picked up a small number of times. The chain is built from TRBV4-1 and TRBJ2-7; 12 nucleotides match TRBD2. V shed 3 bases, J shed 9 bases, and the junction held 9 bases outside the gene matches. CDR3 size: 15 residues. Germline CDR1 is MGHRA and CDR2 is YSYEKL. CDR3 DNA sequence: TGCGCCAGCAGCCAGTTCAGACTAGCGGGAGTAGCGCAGTACTTC. Encoded protein: CASSQFRLAGVAQYF.

This clone was detected only a few times. This sequence joins TRBV5-1 and TRBJ2-5; D is possibly TRBD1 (6 bases). Germline CDR1 SGHRS, CDR2 YFSETQ. The CDR3 extends over 14 amino acids. Between the trimmed V and J ends, which lost 1 base and 5 bases, there was a span of 12 bases. CDR3: CASSLQQGSETQYF. The DNA of the CDR3 is TGCGCCAGCAGCTTGCAACAGGGAAGCGAGACCCAGTACTTC.

V and J are TRBV18 and TRBJ2-1; TRBD2 agrees at 15 bases. This CDR3 has 18 amino acids. V was pared by 3 bases and J by 5 bases, with 8 bases of the junction left unmatched. Germline CDR1 is KGHSH and CDR2 is LQKENI. The CDR3, as DNA: TGTGCCAGCTCACCGCAAGGACTAGCGGGAGGGGTACACAATGAGCAGTTCTTC. Its translation is CASSPQGLAGGVHNEQFF.

The gene calls are TRBV18 and TRBJ2-2, with TRBD2 identical over 9 bases. CDR1 is KGHSH, CDR2 LQKENI, per germline. V was clipped by 1 base and J by 2 bases; unmatched bases: 2. This CDR3 spans 16 amino acids. CDR3 sequence reads: CASSPLAGVNTGELFF. In DNA form, the CDR3 reads TGTGCCAGCTCACCACTAGCGGGAGTCAACACCGGGGAGCTGTTTTTT.

This clone appeared a few times. In DNA form, the CDR3 reads TGCGCCAGCAGCTTGGGACTAGCGCGTGAGCAGTTCTTC. Amino acid sequence: CASSLGLAREQFF. The chain has TRBV5-1 and TRBJ2-1; TRBD2 matches at 8 bases. CDR1 is SGHRS, CDR2 YFSETQ, per germline. V was clipped by 0 bases and J by 9 bases; unmatched bases: 2. There are 13 residues in the CDR3.

The chain combines TRBV27 with TRBJ1-2; D is uncertain. V was trimmed by 3 bases and J by 3 bases, leaving 14 bases between them. CDR1 is MNHEY and CDR2 is SMNVEV in the germline V gene (reference sequence). This CDR3 region has 15 residues. The CDR3 loop reads CASSFSGSADYGYTF. Here the CDR3 DNA reads TGTGCCAGCAGTTTTTCGGGGTCAGCTGACTATGGCTACACCTTC.

The gene calls are TRBV7-9 and TRBJ2-1; D not resolved. V dropped 5 bases and J dropped 4 bases, with 12 bases sitting between them. This CDR3 spans 14 amino acids. CDR1 is SEHNR and CDR2 is FQNEAQ in the germline V gene (reference sequence). The CDR3 DNA sequence: TGTGCCAGCAGCCCCCAGACCCGTTACAATGAGCAGTTCTTC. This gives the protein CASSPQTRYNEQFF.

J is TRBJ1-3 and V is TRBV15, with 7 bases fitting TRBD1. The J segment lost 1 base and the V segment lost 5 bases, leaving 2 bases of the junction unmatched. The CDR3 contains 14 residues. Germline CDR1 LNHNV, CDR2 YYDKDF (reference sequence). CDR3 nucleotides: TGTGCCACCAGCGTCAGGGGGTCTGGAAACACCATATATTTT. Translating it yields CATSVRGSGNTIYF.

V and J are TRBV19 and TRBJ2-7; tentatively, D is TRBD1 (5 bases). There are 13 residues in the CDR3. V lost 6 bases to trimming and J lost 5 bases, with 14 bases between them. The germline gives CDR1 LNHDA, CDR2 SQIVND (reference sequence). CDR3 DNA: TGTGCCAGTAGGTTGGACAATTTCAACGAGCAGTACTTC. The encoded protein is CASRLDNFNEQYF.

The V call is TRBV27, the J call TRBJ2-7, with 9 bases fitting TRBD1. Germline trimming cut 4 bases from V and 4 bases from J; bases unmatched to any gene: 5. The CDR3 is 14 amino acids. Germline V lookup: CDR1 MNHEY, CDR2 SMNVEV (reference sequence). The CDR3 coding sequence is TGTGCCAGCAGTTCCAACAGGGGGCTTTACGAGCAGTACTTC. Encoded protein: CASSSNRGLYEQYF.

Here the CDR3 reads CASSPPDIGGYTF. CDR3 coding DNA: TGTGCCAGCTCACCACCCGACATCGGGGGCTACACCTTC. The genes are TRBV18 and TRBJ1-2; the D is unclear. Between the trimmed V and J ends, which lost 0 bases and 8 bases, there was a span of 10 bases. The CDR3 is 13 amino acids. Per germline, CDR1 KGHSH and CDR2 LQKENI.

This rearrangement joins TRBV30 to TRBJ2-5; 10 nucleotides match TRBD2. Germline lookup yields CDR1 GTSNPN and CDR2 SVGIG (reference sequence). V lost 7 bases, J lost 7 bases, and 12 bases stayed unmatched. The CDR3 runs to 14 residues. The CDR3 sequence is CAFRLAGAIGTQYF. In DNA form, the CDR3 reads TGTGCCTTCCGACTAGCGGGCGCAATCGGGACCCAGTACTTC. The full variable domain, completed using reference TRBV30 and TRBJ2-5, is SQTIHQWPATLVQPVGSPLSLECTVEGTSNPNLYWYRQAAGRGLQLLFYSVGIGQISSEVPQNLSASRPQDRQFILSSKKLLLSDSGFYLCAFRLAGAIGTQYFGPGTRLLVL.

The rearrangement links TRBV5-4 to TRBJ2-1; a possible D gene is TRBD1 (6 bases). CDR1 and CDR2 (germline): SGHNT, YYREEE (reference sequence). Deletions cut 3 bases from V and 2 bases from J, with 12 bases between. The CDR3 contains 15 residues. The CDR3 protein is CASSSLGGTYNEQFF. CDR3 in DNA: TGTGCCAGCAGCTCTCTAGGGGGTACCTACAATGAGCAGTTCTTC.